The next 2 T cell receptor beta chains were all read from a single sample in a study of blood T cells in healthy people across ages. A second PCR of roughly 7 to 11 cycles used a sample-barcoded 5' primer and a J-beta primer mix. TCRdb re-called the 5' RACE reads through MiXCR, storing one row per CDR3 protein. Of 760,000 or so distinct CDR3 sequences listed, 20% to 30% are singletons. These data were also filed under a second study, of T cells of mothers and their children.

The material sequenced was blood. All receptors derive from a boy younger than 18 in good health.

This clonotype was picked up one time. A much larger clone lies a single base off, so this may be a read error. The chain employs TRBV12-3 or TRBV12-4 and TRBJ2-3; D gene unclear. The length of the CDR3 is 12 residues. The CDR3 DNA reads TGTGCCAGCAGTCGAGACACAGATATGCAGTATTTT. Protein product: CASSRDTDMQYF.

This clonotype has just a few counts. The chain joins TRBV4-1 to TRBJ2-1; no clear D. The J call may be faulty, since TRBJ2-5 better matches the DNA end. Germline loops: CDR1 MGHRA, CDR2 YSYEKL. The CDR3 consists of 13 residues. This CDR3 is CASSQAITETQYF. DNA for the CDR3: TGCGCCAGCAGCCAAGCAATAACGGAGACCCAGTACTTC.